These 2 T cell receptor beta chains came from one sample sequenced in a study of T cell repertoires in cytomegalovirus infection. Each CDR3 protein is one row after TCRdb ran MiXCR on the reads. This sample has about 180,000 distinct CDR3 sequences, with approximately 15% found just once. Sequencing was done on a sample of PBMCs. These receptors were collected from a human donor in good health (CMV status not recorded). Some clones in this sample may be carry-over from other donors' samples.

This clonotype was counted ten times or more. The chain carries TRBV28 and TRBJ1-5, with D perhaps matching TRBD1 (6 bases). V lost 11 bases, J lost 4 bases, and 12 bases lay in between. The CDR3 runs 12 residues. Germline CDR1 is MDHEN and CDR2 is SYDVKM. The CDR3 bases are TGTGCCGCAGGGGCTCGGAATCAGCCCCAGCATTTT. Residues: CAAGARNQPQHF. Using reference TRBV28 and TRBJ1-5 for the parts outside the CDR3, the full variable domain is DVKVTQSSRYLVKRTGEKVFLECVQDMDHENMFWYRQDPGLGLRLIYFSYDVKMKEKGDIPEGYSVSREKKERFSLILESASTNQTSMYLCAAGARNQPQHFGDGTRLSIL.

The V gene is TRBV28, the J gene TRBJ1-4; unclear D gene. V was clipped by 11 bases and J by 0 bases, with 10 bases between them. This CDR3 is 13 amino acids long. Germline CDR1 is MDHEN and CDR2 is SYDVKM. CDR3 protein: CAVRTATNEKLFF. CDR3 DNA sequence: TGTGCCGTAAGGACGGCAACTAATGAAAAACTGTTTTTT. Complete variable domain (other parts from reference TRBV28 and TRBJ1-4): DVKVTQSSRYLVKRTGEKVFLECVQDMDHENMFWYRQDPGLGLRLIYFSYDVKMKEKGDIPEGYSVSREKKERFSLILESASTNQTSMYLCAVRTATNEKLFFGSGTQLSVL.